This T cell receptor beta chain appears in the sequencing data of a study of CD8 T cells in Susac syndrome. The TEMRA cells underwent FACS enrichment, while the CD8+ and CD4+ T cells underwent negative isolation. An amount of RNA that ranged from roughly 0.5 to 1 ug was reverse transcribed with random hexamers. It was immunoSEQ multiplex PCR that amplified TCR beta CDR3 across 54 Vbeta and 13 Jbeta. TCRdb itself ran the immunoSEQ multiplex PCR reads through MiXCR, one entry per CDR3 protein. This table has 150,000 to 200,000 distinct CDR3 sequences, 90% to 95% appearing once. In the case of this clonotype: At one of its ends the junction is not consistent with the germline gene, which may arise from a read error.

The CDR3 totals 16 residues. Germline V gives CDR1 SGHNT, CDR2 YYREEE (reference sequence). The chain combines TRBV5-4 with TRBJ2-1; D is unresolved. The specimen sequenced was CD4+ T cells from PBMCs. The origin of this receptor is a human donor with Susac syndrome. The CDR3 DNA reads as TGTGCCAGCACTAAAGATCCTGGTAGCTCCTACAAGGAGCAGTTCTTC. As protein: CASTKDPGSSYKEQFF.